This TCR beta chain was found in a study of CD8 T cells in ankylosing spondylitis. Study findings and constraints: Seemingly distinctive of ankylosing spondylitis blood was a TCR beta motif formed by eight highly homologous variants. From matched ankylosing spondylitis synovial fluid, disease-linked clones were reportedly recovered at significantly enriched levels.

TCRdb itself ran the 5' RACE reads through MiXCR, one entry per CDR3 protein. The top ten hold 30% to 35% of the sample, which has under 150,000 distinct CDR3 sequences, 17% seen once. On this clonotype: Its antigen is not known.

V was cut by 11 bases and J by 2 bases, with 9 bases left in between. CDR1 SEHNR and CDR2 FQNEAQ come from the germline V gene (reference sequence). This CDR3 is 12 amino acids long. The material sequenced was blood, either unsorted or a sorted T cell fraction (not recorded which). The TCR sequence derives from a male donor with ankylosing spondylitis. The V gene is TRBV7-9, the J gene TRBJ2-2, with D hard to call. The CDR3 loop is CAPSSNTGELFF. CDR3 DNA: TGTGCCCCCTCGAGTAACACCGGGGAGCTGTTTTTT.